A single sample is the source of the 25 T cell receptor beta chains below, sequenced in a study of blood T cell repertoires in COVID-19. Here immunoSEQ multiplex PCR was the method, and the copy in TCRdb shows in-frame clones only, minus some. There are roughly 100,000 clones in the sample; roughly 84% occur only once, and just under 2% lies in the top ten. Material: peripheral blood. The source is a man in his 70s with active or convalescent COVID-19.

The chain recombines TRBV7-2 with TRBJ1-2, with TRBD1 identical over 7 bases. Germline values: CDR1 SGHTA, CDR2 FQGNSA. After removal of 2 bases from V and 6 bases from J, the junction contained 3 bases not matched to a gene. This CDR3 comprises 13 residues. CDR3: CASSLSTGDGYTF. CDR3 nucleotides: TGTGCCAGCAGCTTAAGCACAGGGGATGGCTACACCTTC.

The chain has TRBV7-9 and TRBJ1-2; 10 bases agree with TRBD1. The CDR3 extends over 15 amino acids. The trim removed 5 bases at V and 8 bases at J, leaving 11 bases unmatched. CDR1 is SEHNR and CDR2 is FQNEAQ in the germline V gene (reference sequence). CDR3: CASSPGQGEFTGYTF. The CDR3 DNA follows: TGTGCCAGCAGCCCAGGACAGGGGGAGTTTACGGGCTACACCTTC.

The V call is TRBV27, the J call TRBJ2-3; D is perhaps TRBD1 (6 bases). CDR1 and CDR2 (germline): MNHEY, SMNVEV (reference sequence). This CDR3 spans 17 amino acids. The V and J ends lost 5 bases and 8 bases respectively, with 26 bases between them. The CDR3 reads CASSPSGAQGVAGTQYF. The CDR3, as DNA: TGTGCCAGCAGTCCGTCCGGGGCACAGGGTGTGGCAGGTACGCAGTATTTT.

The V call is TRBV12-3 or TRBV12-4, the J call TRBJ1-1; D may be TRBD1 (5 bases). V dropped 6 bases and J dropped 9 bases, with 14 bases sitting between them. The CDR3 consists of 12 residues. The CDR3, as DNA: TGTGCCAGCAGGAAACGGGGGGGAAAAGCTTTCTTT. This translates into CASRKRGGKAFF.

J is TRBJ2-1 and V is TRBV19, with 7 bases that match TRBD2. The V gene's germline CDR1 is LNHDA and CDR2 SQIVND (reference sequence). CDR3 length: 17 amino acids. The V gene end was trimmed by 1 base and the J gene end by 2 bases; junction bases not matched to a gene: 8. The DNA of the CDR3 is TGTGCCAGTAGTATAGGTGGTTTTAGCGGGCCCTACAATGAGCAGTTCTTC. Amino acid sequence: CASSIGGFSGPYNEQFF.

This chain links TRBV3-1 (or the pseudogene TRBV3-2) with TRBJ2-3; TRBD2 matches 9 bases. CDR1 is LGHDT and CDR2 is YNNKEL in the germline V gene (reference sequence). The CDR3 has 16 residues. J gave up 0 bases and V 3 bases, and 4 bases lay outside the gene matches. Here the CDR3 DNA reads TGTGCCAGCAGCCACGGACTAGCGAAAAGCACAGATACGCAGTATTTT. Its translation: CASSHGLAKSTDTQYF.

The chain carries TRBV11-2 and TRBJ1-3; TRBD1 agrees at 10 bases. CDR3 length: 16 residues. With V trimmed by 4 bases and J by 4 bases, 7 bases remained unmatched. The germline CDR1 and CDR2 sequences are SGHAT and FQNNGV. DNA of the CDR3: TGTGCCAGCAGCTCCCGTCTGGGACAGGGGGGAAACACCATATATTTT. Residues: CASSSRLGQGGNTIYF.

This chain connects TRBV7-2 to TRBJ1-2; perhaps TRBD1 as D (5 bases). The V gene lost 1 base and the J gene lost 5 bases, with 17 bases spanning the gap. Germline V gives CDR1 SGHTA, CDR2 FQGNSA. This CDR3 spans 16 amino acids. CDR3 nucleotides: TGTGCCAGCAGCTTAGGGGGGACGGGGGTGACTTATGGCTACACCTTC. It encodes CASSLGGTGVTYGYTF.

The gene calls are TRBV3-1 (or the pseudogene TRBV3-2) and TRBJ2-5; 8 nucleotides agree with TRBD1. CDR1 and CDR2 from the germline V gene are LGHDT and YNNKEL (reference sequence). With 4 bases clipped from V and 3 bases from J, the junction kept 4 bases outside the gene matches. The CDR3 is made up of 14 amino acids. CDR3 loop: CASSRTGGEETQYF. DNA of the CDR3: TGTGCCAGCAGCCGCACAGGGGGTGAAGAGACCCAGTACTTC.

J is TRBJ2-7 and V is TRBV12-3 or TRBV12-4, with 7 bases aligning to TRBD1. V lost 2 bases, J lost 3 bases, and 1 base stayed unmatched. This CDR3 contains 13 residues. Here the CDR3 DNA reads TGTGCCAGCAGTTTAACAGGGGTCTACGAGCAGTACTTC. It codes for CASSLTGVYEQYF.

This chain links TRBV3-1 (or the pseudogene TRBV3-2) with TRBJ2-2, with 7 bases identical to TRBD1. Looked up from germline, CDR1 is LGHDT and CDR2 is YNNKEL (reference sequence). V lost 4 bases and J lost 4; bases outside the gene matches: 9. The CDR3 loop spans 16 amino acids. The CDR3 DNA reads TGTGCCAGCAGCCTTGTAAGGAACAGGGGCACCGGGGAGCTGTTTTTT. This translates into CASSLVRNRGTGELFF.

The chain is built from TRBV9 and TRBJ1-2; 12 positions agree with TRBD1. Losses at the gene ends were 3 bases for V and 3 bases for J; bases not matched to a gene: 12. The CDR3 loop spans 18 amino acids. Germline V lookup: CDR1 SGDLS, CDR2 YYNGEE. In nucleotides, the CDR3 is TGTGCCAGCAGCGCCATCCCCGGGACAGGGGGCGGCGACTATGGCTACACCTTC. This codes for CASSAIPGTGGGDYGYTF.

This clone has a handful of counts. The chain combines TRBV27 with TRBJ2-1; TRBD1 agrees at 9 bases. With 6 bases clipped from V and 8 bases from J, the junction kept 8 bases outside the gene matches. The V gene's germline CDR1 is MNHEY and CDR2 SMNVEV (reference sequence). There are 14 residues in the CDR3. CDR3 sequence reads: CASSWGQGVDEQFF. The CDR3 DNA reads as TGTGCCAGCAGCTGGGGACAGGGAGTCGATGAGCAGTTCTTC.

This chain uses TRBV4-1 with TRBJ1-1, with D possibly matching TRBD1 (6 bases). Germline V gene lookup returns CDR1 MGHRA and CDR2 YSYEKL. The V end was cut by 0 bases, the J end by 1 base, with 21 bases between. The CDR3 is 19 residues long. CDR3 nucleotides: TGCGCCAGCAGCCAAGAGGGGGCCGGGGTTTATTCGACGAACACTGAAGCTTTCTTT. This sequence encodes CASSQEGAGVYSTNTEAFF.

The gene calls are TRBV13 and TRBJ2-1; 7 bases align to TRBD1. V lost 5 bases, J lost 6 bases, and 7 bases stayed unmatched. This CDR3 has 14 residues. Germline V CDR1 and CDR2: PRHDT, FYEKMQ (reference sequence). The CDR3 sequence is CASSPTTGSNEQFF. The CDR3 DNA follows: TGTGCCAGCAGCCCCACGACAGGGAGCAATGAGCAGTTCTTC.

V and J are TRBV7-2 and TRBJ2-6; TRBD2 might be the D (6 bases). Trimming left V 1 base short and J 0 bases short, with 13 bases between. This CDR3 is built from 18 residues. From germline, CDR1 is SGHTA and CDR2 FQGNSA. The chain's CDR3 is CASSLVVRGSSGANVLTF. In nucleotides, the CDR3 is TGTGCCAGCAGCTTAGTCGTACGGGGGAGCTCTGGGGCCAACGTCCTGACTTTC.

This clone was counted a single time. V is TRBV4-3 and J is TRBJ1-2; 8 nucleotides agree with TRBD1. This CDR3 comprises 15 residues. Per germline, CDR1 LGHNA and CDR2 YSLEER. V lost 0 bases, J lost 3 bases, and 3 bases stayed unmatched. CDR3 bases: TGCGCCAGCAGCCAAGATACAGGGGGATACTATGGCTACACCTTC. Protein sequence: CASSQDTGGYYGYTF.

This rearrangement joins TRBV2 to TRBJ1-4, with D maybe TRBD1 (5 bases). Between the trimmed V and J ends, which lost 6 bases and 0 bases, there was a span of 8 bases. CDR1 is SNHLY, CDR2 FYNNEI, per germline. This CDR3 contains 14 residues. CDR3 DNA: TGTGCCAGCAGCTACAGGACAACTAATGAAAAACTGTTTTTT. It codes for CASSYRTTNEKLFF. Full variable domain (rest looked up from reference TRBV2 and TRBJ1-4): EPEVTQTPSHQVTQMGQEVILRCVPISNHLYFYWYRQILGQKVEFLVSFYNNEISEKSEIFDDQFSVERPDGSNFTLKIRSTKLEDSAMYFCASSYRTTNEKLFFGSGTQLSVL.

This clone was counted a few times. Other DNA variants within this sample encode the same CDR3. The CDR3 spells CASSLIGAGRGSTDTQYF. The CDR3 DNA reads as TGTGCCAGCAGCCTAATCGGGGCGGGGCGGGGGAGCACAGATACGCAGTATTTT. The chain is built from TRBV7-3 and TRBJ2-3, with 7 nucleotides matching TRBD2. The CDR3 is made up of 18 amino acids. Germline V gene lookup returns CDR1 SGHTA and CDR2 FQGTGA. V lost 5 bases to trimming and J lost 0 bases; unmatched junction nucleotides: 14.

The chain has TRBV6-1 and TRBJ2-2, with D possibly matching TRBD1 (5 bases). Germline CDR1 reads MNHNS; CDR2 reads SASEGT. This CDR3 is built from 16 residues. V was pared by 1 base and J by 3 bases, with 12 bases between. The DNA of the CDR3 is TGTGCCAGCAGTGAAGGATGGGGCGTCGACACCGGGGAGCTGTTTTTT. It is translated as CASSEGWGVDTGELFF.

V gene TRBV4-1 combines with J gene TRBJ1-5; 8 bases are a match to TRBD1. The CDR3 sequence is 15 residues long. CDR1 and CDR2 from the germline V gene are MGHRA and YSYEKL. V gave up 4 bases and J gave up 6 bases; unmatched junction bases: 8. The CDR3 nucleotides are TGCGCCAGCAGCCTTTTCACAGGGGGAAGTCAGCCCCAGCATTTT. It specifies CASSLFTGGSQPQHF.

With respect to this clone: A junction boundary mismatches the germline segment, possibly from a read error. The chain employs TRBV29-1 and TRBJ2-7; D is undetermined. Germline assignment: CDR1 SQVTM and CDR2 ANQGSEA. This CDR3 has 13 amino acids. CDR3 sequence (DNA): TGCAGCGTGGAAGTGCGGCCATACAACGAGCAGTACTTC. Translating gives CSVEVRPYNEQYF.

This rearrangement joins TRBV23-1 to TRBJ2-5, with D tentatively TRBD1 (5 bases). TRBV23-1 is filed as an ORF, its function uncertain. The CDR3 runs 14 residues. The V end was cut by 4 bases, the J end by 1 base, with 10 bases between. CDR3 protein: CASSPWQGQETQYF. The CDR3, as DNA: TGCGCCAGCAGTCCTTGGCAGGGCCAAGAGACCCAGTACTTC.

The V call is TRBV15, the J call TRBJ1-5, with 7 nucleotides matching TRBD1. The germline V gene encodes CDR1 LNHNV and CDR2 YYDKDF (reference sequence). This CDR3 spans 14 amino acids. Trimming cost V 6 bases and J 1 base; bases outside gene matches: 3. The chain's CDR3 is CATRTGMSNQPQHF. In nucleotides, the CDR3 is TGTGCCACCAGGACAGGGATGAGCAATCAGCCCCAGCATTTT.

The chain employs TRBV28 and TRBJ1-5; 8 nucleotides agree with TRBD1. The CDR3 is 14 amino acids. The germline gives CDR1 MDHEN, CDR2 SYDVKM. With V trimmed by 6 bases and J by 2 bases, 3 bases remained unmatched. CDR3 nucleotides: TGTGCCAGCAGAATGACAGGGGGCAATCAGCCCCAGCATTTT. It codes for CASRMTGGNQPQHF.